This TCR beta chain is drawn from a study of T-cell reconstitution after alpha-beta-depleted transplantation in children. General observations from the study: The origin of high day-60 TCRbeta diversity in some patients lay in surviving recipient T cells and thymic progenitors. Hyperexpanded clones declined; after one year, newly produced T cells mostly supplied diversity. Several hundred rapidly expanded clones from non-depleted graft cells reportedly supplied alpha-beta T cells about two months post-transplant.

On this clonotype: Its antigen is unknown.

This CDR3 contains 17 residues. The J segment lost 5 bases and the V segment lost 11 bases, leaving 19 bases of the junction unmatched. Germline CDR1 reads LGHDT; CDR2 reads YNNKEL (reference sequence). TCRbeta library preparation incorporated unique molecular identifiers. TCRdb reprocessed the PCR reads with MiXCR, giving one entry per CDR3 protein. The sample records 150,000 to 200,000 distinct CDR3 sequences, 11% being singletons. This material consisted of PBMCs, taken before TCRalphabeta/CD19-depleted stem cell transplant. The chain links TRBV3-1 to TRBJ2-1, with 9 positions matching TRBD2. This receptor was taken from a boy between 2 and 10 years old with acute myeloid leukemia, due to receive a stem cell transplant. CDR3 in DNA: TGTGCCTGCTCCAAGCAGCCCCCTAGCGGGAAAGACAATGAGCAGTTCTTC. Residues: CACSKQPPSGKDNEQFF.